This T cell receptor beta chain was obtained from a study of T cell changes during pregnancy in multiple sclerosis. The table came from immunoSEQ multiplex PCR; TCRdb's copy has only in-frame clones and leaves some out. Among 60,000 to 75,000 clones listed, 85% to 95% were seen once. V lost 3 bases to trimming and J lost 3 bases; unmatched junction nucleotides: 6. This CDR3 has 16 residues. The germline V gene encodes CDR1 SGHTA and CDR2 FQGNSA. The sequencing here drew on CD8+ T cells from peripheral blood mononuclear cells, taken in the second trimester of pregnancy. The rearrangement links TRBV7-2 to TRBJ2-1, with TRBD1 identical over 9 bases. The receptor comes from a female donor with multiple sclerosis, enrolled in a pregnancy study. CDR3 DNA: TGTGCCAGCAGCTTGCAACCGGGACAGGGCTACAATGAGCAGTTCTTC. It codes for CASSLQPGQGYNEQFF.